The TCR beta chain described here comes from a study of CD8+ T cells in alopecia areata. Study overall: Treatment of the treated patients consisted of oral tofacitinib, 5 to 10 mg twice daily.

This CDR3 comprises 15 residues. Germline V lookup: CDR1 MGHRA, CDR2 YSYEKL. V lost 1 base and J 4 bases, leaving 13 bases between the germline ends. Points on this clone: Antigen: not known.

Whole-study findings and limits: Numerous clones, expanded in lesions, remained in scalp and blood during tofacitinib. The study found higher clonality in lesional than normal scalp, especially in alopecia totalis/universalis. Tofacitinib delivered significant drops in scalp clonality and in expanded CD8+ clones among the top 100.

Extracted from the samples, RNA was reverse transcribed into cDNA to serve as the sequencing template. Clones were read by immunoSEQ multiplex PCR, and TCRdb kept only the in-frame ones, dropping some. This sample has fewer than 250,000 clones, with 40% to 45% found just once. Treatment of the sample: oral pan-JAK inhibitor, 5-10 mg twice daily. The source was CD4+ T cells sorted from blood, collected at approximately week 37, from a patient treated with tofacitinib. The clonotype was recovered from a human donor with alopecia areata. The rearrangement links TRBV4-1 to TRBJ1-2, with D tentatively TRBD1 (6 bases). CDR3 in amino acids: CASSQVQGPLYGYTF. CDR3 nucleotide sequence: TGCGCCAGCAGCCAAGTACAGGGCCCCCTCTATGGCTACACCTTC.